This TCR beta chain derives from a study of cytomegalovirus exposure and HLA in healthy donors. Primers for the PCR totalled 60 Vbeta and 13 Jbeta. Clones were sequenced by immunoSEQ multiplex PCR, and TCRdb holds only the in-frame ones, with some missing. The sample records around 180,000 clones, around 81% being singletons. Study results and limitations: In a later analysis, several top co-occurrence clusters appeared linked to parvovirus B19, influenza, CMV and Epstein-Barr virus. Earlier analysis looked at TCR beta V segments, and most were productive about 87% or about 30% of the time.

Donors in the study were healthy people who gave bone marrow. Of note for this clone: Its matching antigen is unknown.

Germline V gene sequence: CDR1 LNHNV, CDR2 YYDKDF (reference sequence). V gave up 6 bases and J gave up 6 bases; unmatched junction bases: 3. The CDR3 consists of 12 residues. This chain uses TRBV15 with TRBJ2-3, with 7 bases matching TRBD2. This clonotype originated in a man in his late teens or twenties in good health and CMV-seronegative. Sequenced material: PBMCs. CDR3 in DNA: TGTGCCACCAGGGGGGGAGGGGATACGCAGTATTTT. Encoded protein: CATRGGGDTQYF.